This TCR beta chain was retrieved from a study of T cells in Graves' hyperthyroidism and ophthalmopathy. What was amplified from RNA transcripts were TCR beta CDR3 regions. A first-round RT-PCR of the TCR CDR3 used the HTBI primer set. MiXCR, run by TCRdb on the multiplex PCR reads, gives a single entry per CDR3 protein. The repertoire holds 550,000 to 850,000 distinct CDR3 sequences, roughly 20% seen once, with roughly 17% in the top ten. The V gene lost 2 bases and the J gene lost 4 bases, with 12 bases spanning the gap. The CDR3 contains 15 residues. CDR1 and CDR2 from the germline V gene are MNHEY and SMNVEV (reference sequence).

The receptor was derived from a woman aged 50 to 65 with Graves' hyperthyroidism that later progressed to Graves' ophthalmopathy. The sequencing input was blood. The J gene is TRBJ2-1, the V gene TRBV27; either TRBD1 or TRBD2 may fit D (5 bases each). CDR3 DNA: TGTGCCAGCAGTTTAATCGGGACCATTTACAATGAGCAGTTCTTC. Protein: CASSLIGTIYNEQFF.